The 5 T cell receptor beta chains below all came from one sample that was sequenced in a study of blood T cell repertoires in COVID-19. Some clones are missing from TCRdb's copy, which holds only in-frame ones; the method was immunoSEQ multiplex PCR. The sample records 110,000 or so clones, about 78% being singletons. Sequenced: peripheral blood. The receptors here all came from a human donor in a cohort sampled during active or convalescent COVID-19.

This chain links TRBV18 with TRBJ2-3; possible D gene TRBD1, 6 bases. Germline V gene lookup returns CDR1 KGHSH and CDR2 LQKENI. This CDR3 region has 15 residues. The ends were cut back, 0 bases at V and 2 bases at J, with 9 bases in the middle. The CDR3 protein is CASSPPGTYTDTQYF. The CDR3, as DNA: TGTGCCAGCTCACCACCTGGGACATACACAGATACGCAGTATTTT.

This chain links TRBV3-1 (or the pseudogene TRBV3-2) with TRBJ1-6; D is uncertain. The CDR3 length is 14 residues. V lost 0 bases and J 9 bases, leaving 9 bases between the germline ends. CDR1 is LGHDT, CDR2 YNNKEL, per germline (reference sequence). The CDR3 protein is CASSQDRTSSPLHF. Written as DNA, the CDR3 is TGTGCCAGCAGCCAAGATCGTACTTCTTCACCCCTCCACTTT.

This sequence joins TRBV13 and TRBJ2-3; 9 nucleotides agree with TRBD1. CDR3 length equals 14 residues. Germline CDR1 PRHDT, CDR2 FYEKMQ (reference sequence). Trimming took 7 bases from V and 4 from J; bases not matched to a gene: 6. DNA for the CDR3: TGTGCCAGCACCCCGAGACAGGGGGCAGATACGCAGTATTTT. Residues: CASTPRQGADTQYF.

V gene TRBV18 combines with J gene TRBJ2-1; TRBD1 might be the D (7 bases). Germline CDR1 reads KGHSH; CDR2 reads LQKENI. CDR3 length equals 15 residues. Trimming stripped 4 bases from V and 2 bases from J, with 12 bases between. The CDR3 sequence is CASSLQGGPYNEQFF. The CDR3 nucleotides read TGTGCCAGCTCACTCCAGGGGGGCCCCTACAATGAGCAGTTCTTC. Using reference TRBV18 and TRBJ2-1 for the parts outside the CDR3, the full variable domain is NAGVMQNPRHLVRRRGQEARLRCSPMKGHSHVYWYRQLPEEGLKFMVYLQKENIIDESGMPKERFSAEFPKEGPSILRIQQVVRGDSAAYFCASSLQGGPYNEQFFGPGTRLTVL.

The chain joins TRBV24-1 to TRBJ2-2, with TRBD2 matching over 8 bases. J gave up 7 bases and V 4 bases, and 19 bases lay outside the gene matches. The CDR3 length is 19 residues. Germline assignment: CDR1 KGHDR and CDR2 SFDVKD. Here the CDR3 DNA reads TGTGCCACCAGTGACCTACCCCTCAGCGGGGGAGCCGGATACGGGGAGCTGTTTTTT. Translated, it gives CATSDLPLSGGAGYGELFF.